The rows below give T cell receptor beta chains drawn from one sample of a study of blood T cell repertoires in COVID-19. Libraries were prepared by immunoSEQ multiplex PCR; TCRdb keeps only in-frame clonotypes and omits some of them. The data hold approximately 210,000 clones, with around 83% observed a single time. Sequencing was carried out using peripheral blood. These TCRs come from a woman in her forties or fifties with acute or convalescent COVID-19. Both conserved end residues are part of each CDR3. D genes are given only for firm matches. Clone size is shown for a subset of rows, as once, few, many or a class of expanded clone.

D	V	J	size	length	DNA	CDR3
TRBD1	TRBV10-3	TRBJ2-5	-	14	TGTGCCATCAGTGAAGGGGGCGCGGAGGAGACCCAGTACTTC	CAISEGGAEETQYF
-	TRBV6-6	TRBJ1-1	-	15	TGTGCCAGCAGGGATCAGGGATTCATGAACACTGAAGCTTTCTTT	CASRDQGFMNTEAFF
-	TRBV3-1/TRBV3-2	TRBJ1-4	once	17	TGTGCCAGCAGCCAAGATGGGTGGGCCCAGGGTAATGAAAAACTGTTTTTT	CASSQDGWAQGNEKLFF
-	TRBV2	TRBJ2-3	-	15	TGTGCCAGCAGTGAATTTTTGGTCCGAGGGGATACGCAGTATTTT	CASSEFLVRGDTQYF
TRBD1	TRBV29-1	TRBJ2-5	-	16	TGCAGCGTCATTGCCCGGGACAGAAGATTCCAAGAGACCCAGTACTTC	CSVIARDRRFQETQYF
-	TRBV3-1/TRBV3-2	TRBJ1-1	-	16	TGTGCCAGCAGCCAAGACCCCAGGGTGGCGAACACTGAAGCTTTCTTT	CASSQDPRVANTEAFF
TRBD2	TRBV4-1	TRBJ2-7	-	15	TGCGCCAGCAGCCTCGGGACTAGCGGTTCCTACGAGCAGTACTTC	CASSLGTSGSYEQYF
TRBD1	TRBV7-8	TRBJ1-4	-	16	TGTGCCAGCAGCTTTGGGGCAGGGGGCACGAATGAAAAACTGTTTTTT	CASSFGAGGTNEKLFF
TRBD2	TRBV14	TRBJ2-3	-	17	TGTGCCAGCAGCCAAGATCGGCTAGCGGTGGGGGCAGATACGCAGTATTTT	CASSQDRLAVGADTQYF
-	TRBV12-5	TRBJ2-1	-	14	TGTGCTAGTGGTTTGGTACCGGCCTACAATGAGCAGTTCTTC	CASGLVPAYNEQFF
TRBD2	TRBV30	TRBJ2-5	once	15	TGTGCCTGGGGCCTCGGACTAGCGGATCAAGAGACCCAGTACTTC	CAWGLGLADQETQYF
-	TRBV5-1	TRBJ2-7	-	14	TGCGCCAGCAGCTTGGTCAGGATCGACTACGAGCAGTACTTC	CASSLVRIDYEQYF
-	TRBV14	TRBJ2-5	-	14	TGTGCCAGCAGCCAAGGAGACTACCAAGAGACCCAGTACTTC	CASSQGDYQETQYF
-	TRBV7-8	TRBJ1-5	-	14	TGTGCCAGCAGCTTACTGGGGCTAGTTCAGCCCCAGCATTTT	CASSLLGLVQPQHF
TRBD1	TRBV29-1	TRBJ2-7	-	13	TGCAGCGTGTACCCGGGACAGGGCTACGAGCAGTACTTC	CSVYPGQGYEQYF
-	TRBV5-1	TRBJ2-3	-	14	TGCGCCAGCAGCCGGTGGGGGGGCACAGATACGCAGTATTTT	CASSRWGGTDTQYF
TRBD1	TRBV28	TRBJ2-5	-	15	TGTGCCAGCAGCTCCCCGACAGGGGTTAAAGAGACCCAGTACTTC	CASSSPTGVKETQYF
-	TRBV27	TRBJ1-2	-	14	TGTGCCAGCAGTCAAACGACAGAGAACTATGGCTACACCTTC	CASSQTTENYGYTF
TRBD1	TRBV9	TRBJ1-3	once	16	TGTGCCAGCAGCGTAGATCAGGGGGTAGCTGGAAACACCATATATTTT	CASSVDQGVAGNTIYF
-	TRBV5-1	TRBJ1-1	once	14	TGCGCCAGCAGCTTAGAGGGGGTCGGTACTGAAGCTTTCTTT	CASSLEGVGTEAFF
-	TRBV9	TRBJ2-6	once	14	TGTGCCAGCAGCGACAGGGCTGGGGCCAACGTCCTGACTTTC	CASSDRAGANVLTF
-	TRBV9	TRBJ1-3	-	15	TGTGCCAGCGGCGGAGGCAGGGGCTCGGGAAACACCATATATTTT	CASGGGRGSGNTIYF
TRBD2	TRBV27	TRBJ2-7	-	16	TGTGCCAGCAGGCCCAGGGGACTAGCGGGATGGGGCGAGCAGTACTTC	CASRPRGLAGWGEQYF
TRBD1	TRBV18	TRBJ1-4	-	16	TGTGCCAGCTCACCAAAGGAAACAGGGGATAATGAAAAACTGTTTTTT	CASSPKETGDNEKLFF
-	TRBV6-1	TRBJ2-1	-	16	TGTGCCAGCAGTGAAAGAAGACTAGGATTTGACAATGAGCAGTTCTTC	CASSERRLGFDNEQFF
TRBD2	TRBV4-1	TRBJ2-1	-	15	TGCGCCAGCAGTCCGTCCGGACTAGGACCCAATGAGCAGTTCTTC	CASSPSGLGPNEQFF
TRBD2	TRBV19	TRBJ2-5	-	17	TGTGCCAGTAGTAGTCCGGGGCAAGCGGGGAGCCAAGAGACTCAGTACTTC	CASSSPGQAGSQETQYF
-	TRBV20-1	TRBJ1-2	-	14	TGCAGTGCTAGTAGTTCGGGGTCTGACTATGGCTACACCTTC	CSASSSGSDYGYTF
-	TRBV4-2	TRBJ1-6	few	12	TGTGCCAGCAGCCAAGAGGGGGCCTTCCTCCACTTT	CASSQEGAFLHF
-	TRBV29-1	TRBJ2-3	-	15	TGCAGCGCCACTTACCGGGACACCTCCACAGATACGCAGTATTTT	CSATYRDTSTDTQYF
TRBD2	TRBV3-1/TRBV3-2	TRBJ2-2	-	14	TGTGCCAGCAGCCCGGGACTAAACACCGGGGAGCTGTTTTTT	CASSPGLNTGELFF